A single sample gave rise to the 19 T cell receptor beta chains below, sequenced in a study of CD8+ T cells in alopecia areata. Following extraction, RNA underwent reverse transcription to cDNA, which served as the sequencing template. The data were produced by immunoSEQ multiplex PCR, yet TCRdb's version contains in-frame clones alone and is incomplete. The profile shows approximately 82,000 clones, roughly 47% of them singletons. The sequencing sample was made of NKG2D-high CD8+ T cells sorted from blood. Every receptor here comes from a human donor with alopecia areata.

To note about this clone: Mismatch with germline at one junction end may stem from a read error. The V and J genes are TRBV28 and TRBJ2-1; D gene unclear. Germline CDR1 MDHEN, CDR2 SYDVKM. This CDR3 region has 15 residues. The DNA of the CDR3 is TGTGCCAGCAGTCTATGGTGGGCCGGCTACAATGAGCAGTTCTTC. It encodes CASSLWWAGYNEQFF.

J is TRBJ1-3 and V is TRBV13; no clear D gene. The CDR3 sequence is 11 residues long. The germline V and J ends were trimmed by 5 bases and 2 bases, with 1 base remaining between them. The V gene's germline CDR1 is PRHDT and CDR2 FYEKMQ (reference sequence). The CDR3 DNA is TGTGCCAGCAGCACTGGAAACACCATATATTTT. Its translation is CASSTGNTIYF.

The rearrangement uses TRBV28 and TRBJ2-7; tentatively, D is TRBD1 (6 bases). Trimming removed 5 bases from V and 2 bases from J, with 13 bases in between. CDR3 length: 14 amino acids. CDR1 is MDHEN, CDR2 SYDVKM, per germline. The CDR3 sequence: CASSPTDSAYEQYF. The CDR3 coding sequence is TGTGCCAGCAGTCCAACGGACAGCGCCTACGAGCAGTACTTC. The variable domain in full, with the rest retrieved from reference TRBV28 and TRBJ2-7, is DVKVTQSSRYLVKRTGEKVFLECVQDMDHENMFWYRQDPGLGLRLIYFSYDVKMKEKGDIPEGYSVSREKKERFSLILESASTNQTSMYLCASSPTDSAYEQYFGPGTRLTVT.

This clone was counted between two and nine times. This chain uses TRBV7-9 with TRBJ2-3; 10 bases match TRBD2. CDR3 length equals 15 residues. Germline V gene lookup returns CDR1 SEHNR and CDR2 FQNEAQ (reference sequence). V shed 5 bases, J shed 3 bases, and the junction held 5 bases outside the gene matches. CDR3 amino acids: CASSQTSGATDTQYF. DNA for the CDR3: TGTGCCAGCAGCCAAACTAGCGGGGCTACAGATACGCAGTATTTT.

This clone was counted a few times. The V gene is TRBV7-9, the J gene TRBJ1-1; D gene uncertain. The V and J ends lost 8 bases and 8 bases respectively, with 9 bases between them. The CDR3 loop spans 10 amino acids. Germline-derived CDR1 and CDR2 are SEHNR and FQNEAQ (reference sequence). CDR3 sequence: CASGLREAFF. CDR3 DNA: TGTGCCAGCGGGCTTAGGGAAGCTTTCTTT.

This clone was seen a few times. The CDR3 DNA reads as TGTGCCAGCAGTTATCCCCAACAGGGAGAAGAGCAGTACTTC. Encoded protein: CASSYPQQGEEQYF. The chain combines TRBV28 with TRBJ2-7; tentative D call: TRBD1 (6 bases). Trimming cost V 4 bases and J 7 bases, with 17 bases left between them. The germline CDR1 and CDR2 sequences are MDHEN and SYDVKM. CDR3 length: 14 amino acids.

V is TRBV25-1 and J is TRBJ1-1; 9 bases align to TRBD1. The CDR3 loop spans 14 amino acids. CDR1 is MGHDK, CDR2 SYGVNS, per germline. V was pared by 4 bases and J by 7 bases, with 7 bases of the junction left unmatched. The CDR3 region is CASSAGTGRVEAFF. The CDR3 coding sequence is TGTGCCAGCAGTGCCGGGACAGGGCGGGTTGAAGCTTTCTTT.

The gene calls are TRBV6-6 and TRBJ2-7; weak D call: TRBD2 (7 bases). The germline V gene encodes CDR1 MNHNY and CDR2 SVGAGI (reference sequence). V lost 5 bases to trimming and J lost 5 bases, with 13 bases between them. The CDR3 is made up of 13 amino acids. CDR3 coding DNA: TGTGCCAGCAGTCTCGGCGGGGGCCACGAGCAGTACTTC. It specifies CASSLGGGHEQYF.

This sequence joins TRBV5-6 and TRBJ2-5; 9 nucleotides match TRBD1. Germline CDR1 is SGHDT and CDR2 is YYEEEE. CDR3 size: 14 residues. Trimming cost V 2 bases and J 3 bases; bases outside gene matches: 2. CDR3 nucleotides: TGTGCCAGCAGCTTCGGGACAGGGAAAGAGACCCAGTACTTC. This encodes CASSFGTGKETQYF.

The gene calls are TRBV29-1 and TRBJ2-7; a possible D gene is TRBD1 (6 bases). This CDR3 comprises 14 residues. The V end lost 1 base, the J end lost 3 bases, and 13 bases lay between the germline ends. CDR1 and CDR2 (germline): SQVTM, ANQGSEA. This CDR3 reads CSVEVHRTVYEQYF. In nucleotides, the CDR3 is TGCAGCGTTGAAGTTCACAGGACAGTCTACGAGCAGTACTTC.

The V and J genes are TRBV29-1 and TRBJ2-2; maybe TRBD2 (5 bases). The CDR3 spans 17 residues. Germline V gives CDR1 SQVTM, CDR2 ANQGSEA. Trimming stripped 8 bases from V and 7 bases from J, with 29 bases between. The DNA of the CDR3 is TGCAGCTTCTTGGGAGTTCACACCGGGAAAGCGAGCGGGGAGCTGTTTTTT. Its protein is CSFLGVHTGKASGELFF.

V gene TRBV4-1 combines with J gene TRBJ2-7, with D perhaps TRBD1 or TRBD2 (7 bases each). This CDR3 has 15 amino acids. Germline loops: CDR1 MGHRA, CDR2 YSYEKL. V lost 0 bases, J lost 4 bases, and 13 bases lay in between. The CDR3 DNA sequence: TGCGCCAGCAGCCAAGATGACAGGGAGGGATACGAGCAGTACTTC. Its translation is CASSQDDREGYEQYF.

The genes are TRBV27 and TRBJ2-7; weak D call: TRBD2 (6 bases). The germline gives CDR1 MNHEY, CDR2 SMNVEV (reference sequence). Trimming took 4 bases from V and 2 from J, leaving 15 bases between them. CDR3 length: 15 residues. CDR3 in DNA: TGTGCCAGCAGTTCCCCCCAGGGACTCGCCTACGAGCAGTACTTC. Its protein is CASSSPQGLAYEQYF.

V is TRBV9 and J is TRBJ2-1; D is ambiguous. The V end was cut by 0 bases, the J end by 8 bases, with 6 bases between. Germline-derived CDR1 and CDR2 are SGDLS and YYNGEE. The CDR3 spans 12 residues. Here the CDR3 reads CASSVAMDEQFF. The CDR3 DNA reads as TGTGCCAGCAGCGTAGCCATGGATGAGCAGTTCTTC.

The rearrangement links TRBV29-1 to TRBJ2-5, with TRBD1 matching 7 bases. TRBJ2-7 explains the end of the DNA better; the J call may be wrong. Germline assignment: CDR1 SQVTM and CDR2 ANQGSEA. CDR3 size: 13 residues. In DNA, the CDR3 is TGCAGCGTAGCCCAGGGGGATGCCTACGAGCAGTACTTC. Its protein product is CSVAQGDAYEQYF.

This sequence joins TRBV7-2 and TRBJ1-2; D unclear. There are 14 residues in the CDR3. V lost 4 bases and J lost 6, with 15 bases in between. Germline V lookup: CDR1 SGHTA, CDR2 FQGNSA. The CDR3 region is CASSSEGGINGYTF. The CDR3 nucleotides are TGTGCCAGCAGCTCCGAGGGTGGAATCAATGGCTACACCTTC.

The chain carries TRBV12-5 and TRBJ2-7; 7 bases align to TRBD1. J gave up 3 bases and V 6 bases, and 8 bases lay outside the gene matches. CDR1 and CDR2 from the germline V gene are LGHNT and FRNRAP. This CDR3 is 14 amino acids long. The CDR3 loop is CASGPTGFFYEQYF. For the CDR3, the DNA is TGTGCTAGTGGCCCGACAGGGTTCTTCTACGAGCAGTACTTC.

This clone was counted a few times. The chain recombines TRBV27 with TRBJ2-5; D ambiguous. CDR1 and CDR2 from the germline V gene are MNHEY and SMNVEV (reference sequence). V lost 10 bases to trimming and J lost 1 base, with 13 bases between them. CDR3 length: 13 residues. The CDR3 region has the DNA TGTGCCATTTACGAGGCCTCCCAAGAGACCCAGTACTTC. Protein: CAIYEASQETQYF.

V usage is TRBV11-2 and J usage is TRBJ2-7; D uncertain. CDR1 and CDR2 from the germline V gene are SGHAT and FQNNGV. V was pared by 1 base and J by 3 bases, with 7 bases between. The CDR3 runs to 13 residues. CDR3 DNA: TGTGCCAGCAGCTTAGGTGCAGGCTACGAGCAGTACTTC. Translated, it gives CASSLGAGYEQYF. Variable domain in full (rest from reference TRBV11-2 and TRBJ2-7): EAGVAQSPRYKIIEKRQSVAFWCNPISGHATLYWYQQILGQGPKLLIQFQNNGVVDDSQLPKDRFSAERLKGVDSTLKIQPAKLEDSAVYLCASSLGAGYEQYFGPGTRLTVT.